There are many counts of the clone carrying this T cell receptor (beta chain). This specimen comes from a study of identical twins. The CDR3 extends over 15 amino acids. V lost 5 bases to trimming and J lost 0 bases, with 14 bases between them. Germline loops: CDR1 MDHEN, CDR2 SYDVKM. Each CDR3 protein is one row after TCRdb ran MiXCR on the 5' RACE reads. The table includes 700,000 or so distinct CDR3 sequences, 8% to 9% detected once. The same specimen was also included in a second study, on yellow fever vaccine responses in identical twins.

The V gene is TRBV28, the J gene TRBJ2-7, with D unclear. This clonotype originated in a woman aged 18-35 years in good health. Sequencing input: PBMCs. CDR3 region: CASSPPGVPSYEQYF. CDR3 nucleotides: TGTGCCAGCAGTCCCCCAGGCGTTCCCTCCTACGAGCAGTACTTC.